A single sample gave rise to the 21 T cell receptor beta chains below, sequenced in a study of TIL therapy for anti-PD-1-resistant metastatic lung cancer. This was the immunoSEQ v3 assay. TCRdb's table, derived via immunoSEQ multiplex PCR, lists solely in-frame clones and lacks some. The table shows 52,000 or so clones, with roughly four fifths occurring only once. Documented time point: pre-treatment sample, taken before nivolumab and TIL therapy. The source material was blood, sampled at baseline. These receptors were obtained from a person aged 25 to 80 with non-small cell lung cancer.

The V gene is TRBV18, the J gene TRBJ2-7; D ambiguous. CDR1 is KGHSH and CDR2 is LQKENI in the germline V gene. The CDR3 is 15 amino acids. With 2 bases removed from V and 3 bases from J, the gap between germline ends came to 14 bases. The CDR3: CASSPTTSRNYEQYF. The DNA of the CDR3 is TGTGCCAGCTCACCAACGACAAGTCGGAACTACGAGCAGTACTTC.

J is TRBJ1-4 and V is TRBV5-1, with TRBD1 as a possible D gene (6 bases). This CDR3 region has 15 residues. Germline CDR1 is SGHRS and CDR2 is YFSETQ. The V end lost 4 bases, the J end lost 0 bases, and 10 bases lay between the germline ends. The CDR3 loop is CASSQDSATNEKLFF. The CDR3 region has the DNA TGCGCCAGCAGCCAGGACAGTGCAACTAATGAAAAACTGTTTTTT. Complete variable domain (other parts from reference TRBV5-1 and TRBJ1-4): KAGVTQTPRYLIKTRGQQVTLSCSPISGHRSVSWYQQTPGQGLQFLFEYFSETQRNKGNFPGRFSGRQFSNSRSEMNVSTLELGDSALYLCASSQDSATNEKLFFGSGTQLSVL.

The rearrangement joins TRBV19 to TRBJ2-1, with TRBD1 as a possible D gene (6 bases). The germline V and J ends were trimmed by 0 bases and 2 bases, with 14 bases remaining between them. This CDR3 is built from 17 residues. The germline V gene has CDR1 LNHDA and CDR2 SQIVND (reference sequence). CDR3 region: CASSIEAGVLAYNEQFF. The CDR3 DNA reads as TGTGCCAGTAGTATAGAAGCAGGGGTCCTAGCCTACAATGAGCAGTTCTTC.

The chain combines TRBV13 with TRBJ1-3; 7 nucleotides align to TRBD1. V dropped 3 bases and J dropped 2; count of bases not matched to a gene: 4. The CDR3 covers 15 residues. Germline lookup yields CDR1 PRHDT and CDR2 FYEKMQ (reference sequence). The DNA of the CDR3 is TGTGCCAGCAGCTTCGGACAGGCCCCTGGAAACACCATATATTTT. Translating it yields CASSFGQAPGNTIYF.

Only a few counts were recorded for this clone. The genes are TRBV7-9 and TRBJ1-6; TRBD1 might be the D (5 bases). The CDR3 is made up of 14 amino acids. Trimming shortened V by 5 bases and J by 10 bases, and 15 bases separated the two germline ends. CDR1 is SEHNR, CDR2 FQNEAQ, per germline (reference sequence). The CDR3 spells CASSRGRTPSPLHF. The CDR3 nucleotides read TGTGCCAGCAGCAGGGGACGGACCCCGTCACCCCTCCACTTT.

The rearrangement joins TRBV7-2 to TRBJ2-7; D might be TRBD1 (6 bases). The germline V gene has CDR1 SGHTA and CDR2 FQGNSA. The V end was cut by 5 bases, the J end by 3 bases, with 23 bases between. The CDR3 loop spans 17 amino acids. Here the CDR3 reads CASSPAGATHLIYEQYF. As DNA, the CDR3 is TGTGCCAGCAGCCCAGCAGGGGCGACCCACTTAATCTACGAGCAGTACTTC.

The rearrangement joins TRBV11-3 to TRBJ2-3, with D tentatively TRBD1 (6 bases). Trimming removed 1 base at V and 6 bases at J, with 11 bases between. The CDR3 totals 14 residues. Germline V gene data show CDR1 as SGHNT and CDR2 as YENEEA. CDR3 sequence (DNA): TGTGCCAGCAGCTTAGTAGGGGGAGTTGATACGCAGTATTTT. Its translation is CASSLVGGVDTQYF.

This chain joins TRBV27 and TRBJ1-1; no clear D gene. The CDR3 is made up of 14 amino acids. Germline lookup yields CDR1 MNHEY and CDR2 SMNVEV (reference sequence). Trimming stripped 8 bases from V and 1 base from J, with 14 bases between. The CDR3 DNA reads TGTGCCAGCGGGATGGGAGTAGGGAACACTGAAGCTTTCTTT. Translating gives CASGMGVGNTEAFF.

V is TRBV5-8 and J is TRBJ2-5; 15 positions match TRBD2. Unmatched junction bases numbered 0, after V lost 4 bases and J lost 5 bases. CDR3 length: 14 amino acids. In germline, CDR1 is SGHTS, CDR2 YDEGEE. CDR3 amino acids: CASSGLAGGETQYF. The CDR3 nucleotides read TGTGCCAGCAGCGGACTAGCGGGGGGGGAGACCCAGTACTTC.

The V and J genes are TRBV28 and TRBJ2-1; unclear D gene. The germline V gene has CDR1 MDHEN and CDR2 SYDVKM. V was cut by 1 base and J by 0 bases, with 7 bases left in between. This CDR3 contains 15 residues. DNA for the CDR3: TGTGCCAGCAGTTTATCGGGCGACTCCTACAATGAGCAGTTCTTC. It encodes CASSLSGDSYNEQFF.

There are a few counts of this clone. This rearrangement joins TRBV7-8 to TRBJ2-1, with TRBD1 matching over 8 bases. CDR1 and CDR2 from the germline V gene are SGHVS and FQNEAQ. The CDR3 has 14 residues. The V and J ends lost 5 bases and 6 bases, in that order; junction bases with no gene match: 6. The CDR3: CASSLRGLGNEQFF. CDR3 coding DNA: TGTGCCAGCAGCCTCAGGGGGCTTGGCAATGAGCAGTTCTTC.

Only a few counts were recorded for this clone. CDR3 protein: CASSFGGGSYEQYF. The DNA of the CDR3 is TGCGCCAGCAGCTTCGGGGGAGGCTCCTACGAGCAGTACTTC. The chain employs TRBV5-1 and TRBJ2-7; weak D call: TRBD2 (6 bases). V shed 2 bases and J shed 0 bases, with 9 bases lying between them. Germline CDR1 reads SGHRS; CDR2 reads YFSETQ. This CDR3 is 14 amino acids long. The full variable domain, with the rest looked up from reference TRBV5-1 and TRBJ2-7, is KAGVTQTPRYLIKTRGQQVTLSCSPISGHRSVSWYQQTPGQGLQFLFEYFSETQRNKGNFPGRFSGRQFSNSRSEMNVSTLELGDSALYLCASSFGGGSYEQYFGPGTRLTVT.

Here the CDR3 reads CASSPGLAGVEETQYF. For the CDR3, the DNA is TGTGCCAGCAGCCCGGGACTAGCGGGAGTCGAGGAGACCCAGTACTTC. This sequence joins TRBV11-2 and TRBJ2-5; the match to TRBD2 covers 14 bases. Per the germline V gene, CDR1 is SGHAT and CDR2 is FQNNGV. The CDR3 loop spans 16 amino acids. V gave up 5 bases and J gave up 5 bases; unmatched junction bases: 7.

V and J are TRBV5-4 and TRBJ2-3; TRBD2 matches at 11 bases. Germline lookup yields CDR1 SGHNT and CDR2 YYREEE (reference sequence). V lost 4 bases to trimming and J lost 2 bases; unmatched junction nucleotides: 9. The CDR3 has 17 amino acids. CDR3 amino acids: CASSPLAGGRVTDTQYF. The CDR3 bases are TGTGCCAGCAGCCCTTTAGCGGGGGGGCGGGTCACAGATACGCAGTATTTT.

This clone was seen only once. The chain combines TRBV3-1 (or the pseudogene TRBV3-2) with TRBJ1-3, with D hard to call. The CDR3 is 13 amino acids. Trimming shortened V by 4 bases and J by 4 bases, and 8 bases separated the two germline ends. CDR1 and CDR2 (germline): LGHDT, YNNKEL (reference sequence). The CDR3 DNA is TGTGCCAGCAGCCCCTCGGGAGGAAACACCATATATTTT. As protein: CASSPSGGNTIYF.

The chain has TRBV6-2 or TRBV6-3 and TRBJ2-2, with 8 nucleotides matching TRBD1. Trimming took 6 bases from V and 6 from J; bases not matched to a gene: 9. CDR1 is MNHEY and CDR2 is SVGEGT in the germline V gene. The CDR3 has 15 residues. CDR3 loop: CASSRQGPRAGELFF. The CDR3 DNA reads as TGTGCCAGCAGCAGACAGGGGCCGAGGGCCGGGGAGCTGTTTTTT.

DNA of the CDR3: TGTGCCAGCAGCACGGGGACTAGCGGGAAGTACAATGAGCAGTTCTTC. Protein sequence: CASSTGTSGKYNEQFF. The chain couples TRBV7-9 to TRBJ2-1; 13 bases are shared with TRBD2. V shed 5 bases and J 4 bases; nucleotides not matched to a gene: 5. This CDR3 spans 16 amino acids. Per germline, CDR1 SEHNR and CDR2 FQNEAQ (reference sequence).

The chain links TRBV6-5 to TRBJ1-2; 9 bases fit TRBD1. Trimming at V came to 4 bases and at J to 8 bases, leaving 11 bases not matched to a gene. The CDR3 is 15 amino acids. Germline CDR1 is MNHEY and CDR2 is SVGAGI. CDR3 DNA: TGTGCCAGCAGTTCCCTCGGGACAGGGAGGGGCGGCTACACCTTC. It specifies CASSSLGTGRGGYTF.

The DNA for the CDR3 is TGTGCCAGCAGTTTCCGACCTCCAGGAGGCAATCAGCCCCAGCATTTT. This gives the protein CASSFRPPGGNQPQHF. The J gene is TRBJ1-5, the V gene TRBV6-2 or TRBV6-3; D remains ambiguous. The CDR3 has 16 amino acids. Between the trimmed V and J ends, which lost 4 bases and 2 bases, there was a span of 15 bases. CDR1 and CDR2 (germline): MNHEY, SVGEGT.

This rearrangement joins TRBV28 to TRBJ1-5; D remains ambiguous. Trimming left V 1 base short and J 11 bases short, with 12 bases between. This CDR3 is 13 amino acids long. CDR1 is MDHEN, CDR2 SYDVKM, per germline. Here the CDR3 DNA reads TGTGCCAGCAGTTTATTGTGGGAAGTCACCCAGCATTTT. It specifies CASSLLWEVTQHF.

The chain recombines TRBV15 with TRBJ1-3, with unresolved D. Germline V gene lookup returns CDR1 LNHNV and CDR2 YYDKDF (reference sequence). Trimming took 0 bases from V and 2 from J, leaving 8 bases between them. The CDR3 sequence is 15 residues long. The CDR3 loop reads CATSRDLGTGNTIYF. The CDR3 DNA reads TGTGCCACCAGCAGAGATCTCGGTACTGGAAACACCATATATTTT.